Below, 10 T cell receptor beta chains from the same sample are listed, as sequenced in a study of memory CD4+ T cells and cytomegalovirus serostatus. Clones were sequenced by immunoSEQ multiplex PCR, and TCRdb holds only the in-frame ones, with some missing. Here the sample spans about 52,000 clones, just under 80% being singletons. Single viable CD3+CD4+CD8-CD45RO+ cells were sorted as the memory CD4+ T cells. The sequenced sample was memory CD4+ T cells from blood. All receptors derive from an adult in good health and CMV-seronegative.

The V call is TRBV6-6, the J call TRBJ1-6; 7 nucleotides line up with TRBD1. The CDR3 loop spans 16 amino acids. V shed 5 bases and J 5 bases; nucleotides not matched to a gene: 9. Germline CDR1 reads MNHNY; CDR2 reads SVGAGI (reference sequence). The CDR3: CASSPAGGTDNSPLHF. The CDR3 coding sequence is TGTGCCAGCAGTCCCGCGGGTGGGACAGATAATTCACCCCTCCACTTT.

In DNA, the CDR3 is TGTGCCAGCAGCTTGGGGGGGGCGCACTATGGCTACACCTTC. This sequence encodes CASSLGGAHYGYTF. The chain combines TRBV5-4 with TRBJ1-2, with D possibly TRBD1 on 6 matching bases. CDR3 size: 14 residues. Germline CDR1 SGHNT, CDR2 YYREEE (reference sequence). Trimming took 0 bases from V and 3 from J, leaving 9 bases between them. Together with reference TRBV5-4 and TRBJ1-2, the CDR3 gives the full variable domain: ETGVTQSPTHLIKTRGQQVTLRCSSQSGHNTVSWYQQALGQGPQFIFQYYREEENGRGNFPPRFSGLQFPNYSSELNVNALELDDSALYLCASSLGGAHYGYTFGSGTRLTVV.

This clone has a handful of counts. The rearrangement joins TRBV2 to TRBJ2-7; D may correspond to TRBD1 or TRBD2 (5 bases each). The germline V gene encodes CDR1 SNHLY and CDR2 FYNNEI. The CDR3 is 14 amino acids. V was trimmed by 3 bases and J by 3 bases, leaving 12 bases between them. As DNA, the CDR3 is TGTGCCAGCAGTGATTACCGGGACGGCTACGAGCAGTACTTC. Amino acid sequence: CASSDYRDGYEQYF.

The rearrangement links TRBV5-6 to TRBJ1-1, with no clear D. Germline CDR1 is SGHDT and CDR2 is YYEEEE. CDR3 size: 14 residues. The V end lost 2 bases, the J end lost 2 bases, and 10 bases lay between the germline ends. CDR3 amino acids: CASSFYVSNTEAFF. CDR3 coding DNA: TGTGCCAGCAGCTTTTATGTCAGTAACACTGAAGCTTTCTTT.

The chain employs TRBV6-5 and TRBJ1-5; 7 nucleotides match TRBD1. The CDR3 contains 13 residues. J gave up 5 bases and V 6 bases, and 4 bases lay outside the gene matches. Germline values: CDR1 MNHEY, CDR2 SVGAGI. In nucleotides, the CDR3 is TGTGCCAGCAGCGACAGGGTTGATCAGCCCCAGCATTTT. Encoded protein: CASSDRVDQPQHF.

CDR3 protein: CASGTGGYGYTF. The CDR3 coding sequence is TGTGCCAGTGGGACAGGCGGCTATGGCTACACCTTC. The chain is built from TRBV11-2 and TRBJ1-2; 8 bases are a match to TRBD1. Germline values: CDR1 SGHAT, CDR2 FQNNGV. This CDR3 has 12 residues. The ends lost 9 bases at V and 4 bases at J; junction bases unmatched: 4.

This clone was counted a few times. The chain couples TRBV5-1 to TRBJ2-7; D gene uncertain. This CDR3 contains 15 residues. The V gene's germline CDR1 is SGHRS and CDR2 YFSETQ. V was trimmed by 0 bases and J by 0 bases, leaving 10 bases between them. The CDR3 DNA is TGCGCCAGCAGCTTGGAGGTCATCAACTCCTACGAGCAGTACTTC. As protein: CASSLEVINSYEQYF.

The chain recombines TRBV5-1 with TRBJ1-1; 7 nucleotides line up with TRBD1. The CDR3 sequence is 13 residues long. CDR1 is SGHRS, CDR2 YFSETQ, per germline. V shed 2 bases and J 5 bases; nucleotides not matched to a gene: 3. In nucleotides, the CDR3 is TGCGCCAGCAGCTTACGGGGACAGACTGAAGCTTTCTTT. It specifies CASSLRGQTEAFF.

This clone was seen just once. V is TRBV7-6 and J is TRBJ2-7; a possible D gene is TRBD2 (6 bases). V was clipped by 2 bases and J by 3 bases, with 14 bases between them. CDR1 SGHVS and CDR2 FNYEAQ come from the germline V gene. This CDR3 contains 15 residues. The CDR3 reads CASSLQVGSGYEQYF. The DNA of the CDR3 is TGTGCCAGCAGCTTACAAGTTGGTAGCGGCTACGAGCAGTACTTC.

V and J are TRBV10-2 and TRBJ2-7; D ambiguous. Per the germline V gene, CDR1 is WSHSY and CDR2 is SAAADI. Trimming removed 4 bases from V and 3 bases from J, with 10 bases in between. The CDR3 extends over 13 amino acids. The CDR3 spells CASSAYLNYEQYF. CDR3 sequence (DNA): TGCGCCAGCAGTGCGTACTTAAACTACGAGCAGTACTTC.